The 28 T cell receptor beta chains given below trace back to one sample, sequenced in a study of blood T cells in healthy people across ages. Through a sample-barcoded 5' primer and a J-beta primer mix, a second PCR was run for 7 to 11 cycles. A single record per CDR3 protein comes from TCRdb applying MiXCR to the 5' RACE reads. The top ten hold under 20% of the sample, which has 650,000 to 800,000 distinct CDR3 sequences, roughly 44% seen once. The sequenced sample consisted of blood. These receptors all stem from a man aged 60 to 75 in good health.

V usage is TRBV11-3 and J usage is TRBJ2-3, with D perhaps TRBD2 (6 bases). V lost 7 bases to trimming and J lost 0 bases, with 14 bases between them. Germline V gene sequence: CDR1 SGHNT, CDR2 YENEEA. The CDR3 is 15 residues long. In nucleotides, the CDR3 is TGTGCCAGCAATCCGGGGGATGCGAGCACAGATACGCAGTATTTT. Its translation is CASNPGDASTDTQYF. The full variable domain, with the rest looked up from reference TRBV11-3 and TRBJ2-3, is EAGVVQSPRYKIIEKKQPVAFWCNPISGHNTLYWYLQNLGQGPELLIRYENEEAVDDSQLPKDRFSAERLKGVDSTLKIQPAELGDSAVYLCASNPGDASTDTQYFGPGTRLTVL.

This chain links TRBV4-1 with TRBJ1-2; D remains unclear. Trimming pared 0 bases from V and 6 bases from J, leaving 11 bases between. Germline-derived CDR1 and CDR2 are MGHRA and YSYEKL. This CDR3 is 14 amino acids long. The CDR3 loop reads CASSQDMAHHGYTF. CDR3 nucleotides: TGCGCCAGCAGCCAAGATATGGCTCACCATGGCTACACCTTC.

The rearrangement uses TRBV27 and TRBJ1-2, with D possibly being TRBD1 (6 bases). The CDR3 runs to 14 residues. The germline CDR1 and CDR2 sequences are MNHEY and SMNVEV (reference sequence). V lost 2 bases, J lost 6 bases, and 13 bases lay in between. CDR3 sequence reads: CASSLAGDSNGYTF. Written as DNA, the CDR3 is TGTGCCAGCAGTTTAGCAGGGGATTCGAATGGCTACACCTTC.

The chain links TRBV7-2 to TRBJ2-3; 8 nucleotides align to TRBD2. Germline CDR1 SGHTA, CDR2 FQGNSA. The CDR3 length is 16 residues. V trimming: 6 bases; J trimming: 0 bases; junction bases outside the gene matches: 8. The CDR3 loop reads CASRETGGPSTDTQYF. DNA of the CDR3: TGTGCCAGCAGGGAAACGGGGGGGCCTAGCACAGATACGCAGTATTTT.

This clonotype has only a few counts. The chain combines TRBV6-5 with TRBJ1-6; D remains ambiguous. There are 14 residues in the CDR3. CDR1 and CDR2 from the germline V gene are MNHEY and SVGAGI. Trimming removed 5 bases at V and 10 bases at J, with 15 bases between. The CDR3 nucleotides read TGTGCCAGCAGTCTCCGAGGGCGGGAATCACCCCTCCACTTT. It codes for CASSLRGRESPLHF.

The chain joins TRBV28 to TRBJ2-7; D is tentatively TRBD1 or TRBD2 (5 bases each). Trimming took 3 bases from V and 1 from J, leaving 13 bases between them. Germline V lookup: CDR1 MDHEN, CDR2 SYDVKM. The CDR3 runs 15 residues. CDR3 amino acids: CASSFGAPGSYEQYF. The CDR3, as DNA: TGTGCCAGCAGTTTTGGGGCACCGGGGTCCTACGAGCAGTACTTC. The full variable domain, in which reference TRBV28 and TRBJ2-7 provide the parts outside the CDR3, is DVKVTQSSRYLVKRTGEKVFLECVQDMDHENMFWYRQDPGLGLRLIYFSYDVKMKEKGDIPEGYSVSREKKERFSLILESASTNQTSMYLCASSFGAPGSYEQYFGPGTRLTVT.

DNA of the CDR3: TGTGCCAGCAGCTTAGAAGCGGGGGGTTTGAGCGGGGAGCTGTTTTTT. Protein product: CASSLEAGGLSGELFF. J is TRBJ2-2 and V is TRBV7-2, with TRBD2 identical over 9 bases. V was clipped by 1 base and J by 7 bases; unmatched bases: 7. The germline CDR1 and CDR2 sequences are SGHTA and FQGNSA. The length of the CDR3 is 16 residues.

This clonotype was observed a handful of times. The chain is built from TRBV28 and TRBJ2-5; the match to TRBD1 covers 8 bases. CDR1 MDHEN and CDR2 SYDVKM come from the germline V gene. V shed 3 bases, J shed 4 bases, and the junction held 4 bases outside the gene matches. CDR3 size: 14 residues. CDR3 region: CASSFTGGTETQYF. The CDR3 DNA reads as TGTGCCAGCAGTTTCACAGGGGGGACAGAGACCCAGTACTTC.

Regarding this clonotype: At one end, the junction sequence differs from germline, possibly due to a read error. The genes are TRBV20-1 and TRBJ2-5; a possible D gene is TRBD2 (5 bases). Germline-derived CDR1 and CDR2 are DFQATT and SNEGSKA (reference sequence). CDR3 length equals 13 residues. In nucleotides, the CDR3 is TGCAATGCTAGAGGGAAGTCCCAAGAGACCCAGTACTTC. Translation gives CNARGKSQETQYF.

The J gene is TRBJ2-7, the V gene TRBV20-1, with a possible D match to TRBD2 (5 bases). CDR3 length: 14 residues. The V gene's germline CDR1 is DFQATT and CDR2 SNEGSKA (reference sequence). The CDR3 sequence is CSAQEIDGVYEQYF. In nucleotides, the CDR3 is TGCAGCGCCCAAGAGATAGACGGGGTTTACGAGCAGTACTTC.

This clonotype was seen at least ten times. This chain connects TRBV6-5 to TRBJ2-7; D gene uncertain. Germline V CDR1 and CDR2: MNHEY, SVGAGI. V was shortened by 10 bases and J by 1 base, with 8 bases between the two germline ends. The CDR3 runs to 11 residues. CDR3 amino acids: CATRRSYEQYF. In DNA, the CDR3 is TGTGCCACCCGGCGATCCTACGAGCAGTACTTC.

This clonotype was found a few times. The J gene is TRBJ2-7, the V gene TRBV28; 7 nucleotides line up with TRBD1. The CDR3 has 16 residues. CDR1 and CDR2 (germline): MDHEN, SYDVKM. The V and J ends lost 5 bases and 0 bases, in that order; junction bases with no gene match: 10. The CDR3 bases are TGTGCCAGCAGTACTACCGCGACAGGGCCCTCCTACGAGCAGTACTTC. It codes for CASSTTATGPSYEQYF.

In this sample, this clonotype turned up a few times. This chain joins TRBV12-3 or TRBV12-4 and TRBJ1-2; the D gene is possibly TRBD1 (6 bases). The CDR3 sequence is 15 residues long. V lost 5 bases and J 9 bases, leaving 22 bases between the germline ends. The CDR3 reads CASSQGGGGLGSYTF. The DNA for the CDR3 is TGTGCCAGCAGTCAAGGAGGGGGTGGGCTGGGAAGCTACACCTTC.

This clonotype was counted only a few times. V is TRBV4-1 and J is TRBJ2-7; D is perhaps TRBD1 (6 bases). This CDR3 contains 16 residues. The germline V gene has CDR1 MGHRA and CDR2 YSYEKL. Trimming shortened V by 0 bases and J by 3 bases, and 15 bases separated the two germline ends. The CDR3 here is CASSQDGSLGGYEQYF. CDR3 DNA sequence: TGCGCCAGCAGCCAAGATGGGTCTTTAGGGGGCTACGAGCAGTACTTC.

This clonotype was recorded many times. The rearrangement joins TRBV30 to TRBJ1-6, with TRBD1 as a possible D gene (5 bases). There are 14 residues in the CDR3. Germline V gene data show CDR1 as GTSNPN and CDR2 as SVGIG (reference sequence). V gave up 2 bases and J gave up 5 bases, with 10 bases separating them. The CDR3 spells CAWSSWGDNSPLHF. The CDR3, as DNA: TGTGCCTGGAGTTCGTGGGGCGATAATTCACCCCTCCACTTT. Looking up the rest from reference TRBV30 and TRBJ1-6 gives the full variable domain: SQTIHQWPATLVQPVGSPLSLECTVEGTSNPNLYWYRQAAGRGLQLLFYSVGIGQISSEVPQNLSASRPQDRQFILSSKKLLLSDSGFYLCAWSSWGDNSPLHFGNGTRLTVT.

This clonotype was counted only a few times. The V and J genes are TRBV5-6 and TRBJ2-4; perhaps TRBD1 as D (6 bases). The DNA end lines up better with TRBJ2-7; the J call may be wrong. CDR1 SGHDT and CDR2 YYEEEE come from the germline V gene. This CDR3 comprises 12 residues. Written as DNA, the CDR3 is TGTGCCAGCAGCTATAACAGGGTCGAGCAGTACTTC. Protein sequence: CASSYNRVEQYF.

This clonotype was observed a few times. The chain joins TRBV20-1 to TRBJ2-7; TRBD2 agrees at 10 bases. Germline V CDR1 and CDR2: DFQATT, SNEGSKA (reference sequence). V shed 0 bases and J 4 bases; nucleotides not matched to a gene: 6. The CDR3 has 15 residues. The CDR3 nucleotides are TGCAGTGCTAGAGATGGTGCTAGCGGGAGATACGAGCAGTACTTC. It translates to CSARDGASGRYEQYF.

This clonotype has just one count. One end of the junction does not line up with germline, which may come from a read error. The chain carries TRBV4-3 and TRBJ2-7; TRBD2 matches at 7 bases. Germline assignment: CDR1 LGHNA and CDR2 YSLEER. The CDR3 is 19 amino acids. CDR3 amino acids: CVSSQEVGGGGLTSYEQYF. The CDR3 DNA is TGCGTCAGCAGCCAAGAGGTTGGGGGGGGAGGACTGACCTCCTACGAGCAGTACTTC.

This clonotype was seen once. The chain uses TRBV12-3 or TRBV12-4 and TRBJ1-4; a possible D gene is TRBD1 (5 bases). The ends were cut back, 8 bases at V and 2 bases at J, with 12 bases in the middle. This CDR3 spans 14 amino acids. The CDR3 protein is CASHEGFTNEKLFF. CDR3 DNA sequence: TGTGCCAGCCATGAGGGGTTCACTAATGAAAAACTGTTTTTT.

V and J are TRBV4-1 and TRBJ2-7, with 7 positions matching TRBD1. V trimming: 1 base; J trimming: 1 base; junction bases outside the gene matches: 4. CDR1 is MGHRA and CDR2 is YSYEKL in the germline V gene. CDR3 size: 15 residues. CDR3 in DNA: TGCGCCAGCAGCCAAGTGGGGGACAGTTCCTACGAGCAGTACTTC. Its protein is CASSQVGDSSYEQYF.

The rearrangement joins TRBV6-6 to TRBJ2-3, with 8 nucleotides matching TRBD1. The germline CDR1 and CDR2 sequences are MNHNY and SVGAGI (reference sequence). CDR3 length: 14 amino acids. Trimming cost V 8 bases and J 5 bases; bases outside gene matches: 9. The CDR3 nucleotides are TGTGCCAGCTCCCTGGCAGGGGGCAAAGATACGCAGTATTTT. Encoded protein: CASSLAGGKDTQYF.

The chain carries TRBV20-1 and TRBJ2-7; 9 bases match TRBD2. The CDR3 consists of 15 residues. Germline trimming cut 3 bases from V and 5 bases from J; bases unmatched to any gene: 11. Germline V gene data show CDR1 as DFQATT and CDR2 as SNEGSKA (reference sequence). The CDR3 is CSASDTGTSNDEQYF. CDR3 DNA sequence: TGCAGTGCTAGTGACACCGGGACTAGCAATGACGAGCAGTACTTC.

This chain uses TRBV28 with TRBJ2-7; the D is unclear. The germline V gene has CDR1 MDHEN and CDR2 SYDVKM. V was pared by 6 bases and J by 0 bases, with 15 bases between. The CDR3 is 15 residues long. DNA of the CDR3: TGTGCCAGCAGCCAGACTGGGTTAAGCTCCTACGAGCAGTACTTC. Residues: CASSQTGLSSYEQYF.

The chain is built from TRBV20-1 and TRBJ2-2; 8 positions agree with TRBD2. This CDR3 has 16 residues. V gave up 1 base and J gave up 4 bases; unmatched junction bases: 8. In germline, CDR1 is DFQATT, CDR2 SNEGSKA (reference sequence). The CDR3 region is CSARVAGKPGTGELFF. CDR3 in DNA: TGCAGTGCTAGAGTAGCGGGGAAGCCCGGCACCGGGGAGCTGTTTTTT.

This clonotype turned up a few times. The V and J genes are TRBV10-1 and TRBJ2-4; D is tentatively TRBD1 or TRBD2 (6 bases each). The germline CDR1 and CDR2 sequences are WNHNN and SYGVQD (reference sequence). The CDR3 totals 14 residues. The ends were cut back, 2 bases at V and 13 bases at J, with 18 bases in the middle. CDR3 in amino acids: CASSETFSGAEQYF. The CDR3 nucleotides read TGCGCCAGCAGTGAGACTTTCTCGGGGGCAGAGCAGTACTTC.

V usage is TRBV6-2 or TRBV6-3 and J usage is TRBJ1-1, with D unclear. V gave up 6 bases and J gave up 10 bases, with 27 bases separating them. This CDR3 is built from 16 residues. The germline CDR1 and CDR2 sequences are MNHEY and SVGEGT. Written as DNA, the CDR3 is TGTGCCAGCAGCCCCTTACGGGGAGGATCCGAACGGGGAGCTTTCTTT. It encodes CASSPLRGGSERGAFF.

The V gene is TRBV20-1, the J gene TRBJ1-1, with 7 bases identical to TRBD1. Trimming took 5 bases from V and 0 from J; bases not matched to a gene: 9. The CDR3 length is 15 residues. CDR1 is DFQATT and CDR2 is SNEGSKA in the germline V gene (reference sequence). This CDR3 is CSAWPGGNVNTEAFF. The DNA for the CDR3 is TGCAGTGCTTGGCCAGGGGGTAACGTGAACACTGAAGCTTTCTTT.

This rearrangement joins TRBV9 to TRBJ2-5; 9 bases fit TRBD2. This CDR3 comprises 18 residues. V dropped 0 bases and J dropped 2; count of bases not matched to a gene: 11. Germline V gene lookup returns CDR1 SGDLS and CDR2 YYNGEE. The CDR3 DNA reads as TGTGCCAGCAGCGTAGGGGGGGGGCTAGCGGGATTACAAGAGACCCAGTACTTC. It is translated as CASSVGGGLAGLQETQYF.